This passage covers 2 T cell receptor beta chains from one sample sequenced in a study of blood T cell repertoires in COVID-19. The table came from immunoSEQ multiplex PCR; TCRdb's copy has only in-frame clones and leaves some out. The table lists 250,000 to 300,000 clones, approximately 90% of them singletons. Sequencing was performed on PBMCs or T cells enriched from blood (not recorded which). Receptors were obtained from a man between 18 and 35 years old who had recovered from COVID-19.

V gene TRBV24-1 combines with J gene TRBJ2-1; 10 nucleotides line up with TRBD2. The trim removed 4 bases at V and 7 bases at J, leaving 9 bases unmatched. CDR3 length equals 16 residues. The germline V gene has CDR1 KGHDR and CDR2 SFDVKD. Written as DNA, the CDR3 is TGTGCCACCAGTGAGCCGCTAGCGGGAGCGGGAAATGAGCAGTTCTTC. Translated: CATSEPLAGAGNEQFF.

The chain couples TRBV7-8 to TRBJ2-1, with D maybe TRBD1 (6 bases). Trimming removed 5 bases at V and 12 bases at J, with 17 bases between. Per germline, CDR1 SGHVS and CDR2 FQNEAQ. The length of the CDR3 is 13 residues. In nucleotides, the CDR3 is TGTGCCAGCAGCCCCGACGGCAGGGGCAGGCAGTTCTTC. It codes for CASSPDGRGRQFF.